The rows below give T cell receptor beta chains drawn from one sample of a study of T cells after yellow fever vaccination. TCRdb re-analysed the 5' RACE reads in MiXCR, keeping a single row per CDR3 protein. The sample consists of 95,000 to 150,000 distinct CDR3 sequences, about 15% of them appearing once. Sample: CD8+ T cells sorted from PBMCs, taken 5 days after the yellow fever booster vaccination. These receptor sequences come from a man aged 18 to 29 who received the YFV17D yellow fever vaccine. CDR3s include the opening cysteine and the closing phenylalanine or tryptophan. A D gene is named only where the DNA matches it firmly. Clone size is shown for a subset of rows, as once, few, many or a class of expanded clone.

J: TRBJ2-1; size: once; D: .; V: TRBV6-5; CDR3: CASSYSPDFEQFF; DNA: TGTGCCAGCAGTTACTCTCCGGACTTTGAGCAGTTCTTC
J: TRBJ1-5; size: .; D: .; V: TRBV4-1; CDR3: CASSQDTGSNQPQHF; DNA: TGCGCCAGCAGCCAAGATACAGGGTCCAATCAGCCCCAGCATTTT
J: TRBJ2-6; size: .; D: .; V: TRBV4-3; CDR3: CASSQDLERGANVLTF; DNA: TGCGCCAGCAGCCAAGATCTAGAACGGGGGGCCAACGTCCTGACTTTC
J: TRBJ2-1; size: .; D: .; V: TRBV6-4; CDR3: CASSTRFEGLEQFF; DNA: TGTGCCAGCAGCACCCGATTCGAGGGACTTGAGCAGTTCTTC
J: TRBJ2-5; size: .; D: TRBD2; V: TRBV29-1; CDR3: CSVVASGAYQETQYF; DNA: TGCAGCGTTGTAGCCAGCGGGGCGTACCAAGAGACCCAGTACTTC
J: TRBJ2-1; size: .; D: TRBD2; V: TRBV7-9; CDR3: CASSLIKAGGPYEQFF; DNA: TGTGCCAGCAGCTTAATAAAAGCGGGGGGGCCCTATGAGCAGTTCTTC
J: TRBJ1-5; size: .; D: TRBD1; V: TRBV6-2/TRBV6-3; CDR3: CASSYGPGQGGQPQHF; DNA: TGTGCCAGCAGTTACGGACCGGGACAGGGTGGTCAGCCCCAGCATTTT
J: TRBJ2-6; size: .; D: .; V: TRBV7-2; CDR3: CASSHWSSGANVLTF; DNA: TGTGCCAGCAGCCATTGGAGCTCTGGGGCCAACGTCCTGACTTTC
J: TRBJ2-5; size: .; D: .; V: TRBV6-5; CDR3: CASSVTVSGSETQYF; DNA: TGTGCCAGCAGTGTCACCGTTTCGGGCAGCGAGACCCAGTACTTC
J: TRBJ2-5; size: .; D: .; V: TRBV4-1; CDR3: CASSLPRRSTDEETQYF; DNA: TGCGCCAGCAGCCTCCCAAGGAGGAGCACCGATGAAGAGACCCAGTACTTC
J: TRBJ2-1; size: .; D: .; V: TRBV29-1; CDR3: CSVDAGTYNEQFF; DNA: TGCAGCGTTGATGCCGGAACCTACAATGAGCAGTTCTTC
J: TRBJ2-5; size: many; D: TRBD1; V: TRBV12-3/TRBV12-4; CDR3: CASSHTGGDSKETQYF; DNA: TGTGCCAGCAGCCACACAGGGGGCGATTCCAAAGAGACCCAGTACTTC